This is a list of T cell receptor beta chains from one sample in a study of control samples from healthy donors and cancer patients. Produced via immunoSEQ multiplex PCR; TCRdb's table is partial and in-frame only. The sample contains over 150,000 clones, around 94% of which appear only once. Sample: blood. The source is a woman under 30 in good health. CDR3s include the opening cysteine and the closing phenylalanine or tryptophan. Fields, in order: J gene, D gene, V gene, clone size, CDR3 protein, CDR3 DNA. D genes are given only for firm matches. Only some rows state a clone size, as once, few, many or a class for expanded clones.

>TRBJ2-6|NA|TRBV19|NA
CASSIELVFSGANVLTF
TGTGCCAGTAGTATAGAACTGGTTTTCTCTGGGGCCAACGTCCTGACTTTC
>TRBJ2-5|NA|TRBV2|NA
CASVLKQDQYF
TGTGCCAGCGTACTAAAGCAAGACCAGTACTTC
>TRBJ2-7|TRBD2|TRBV7-9|once
CASSLATGGAEYF
TGTGCCAGCAGCTTAGCGACCGGGGGGGCAGAGTACTTC
>TRBJ1-1|NA|TRBV27|NA
CASRLWSLNTEAFF
TGTGCCAGCAGACTATGGAGTTTGAACACTGAAGCTTTCTTT
>TRBJ2-7|NA|TRBV6-1|once
CASSETGVPYEQYF
TGTGCCAGCAGTGAAACGGGTGTCCCCTACGAGCAGTACTTC
>TRBJ1-1|TRBD1|TRBV29-1|NA
CSVGVGRGPEVNTEAFF
TGCAGCGTTGGGGTGGGCAGGGGGCCTGAGGTGAACACTGAAGCTTTCTTT
>TRBJ2-3|NA|TRBV11-2|NA
CASSQGGGTDTQYF
TGTGCCAGCAGTCAAGGGGGGGGCACAGATACGCAGTATTTT
>TRBJ1-4|NA|TRBV12-3/TRBV12-4|NA
CASSRTVNEKLFF
TGTGCCAGCAGCCGGACAGTTAATGAAAAACTGTTTTTT
>TRBJ2-7|TRBD2|TRBV11-3|NA
CASSPGTSGGGYEQYF
TGTGCCAGCAGCCCCGGGACTAGCGGGGGGGGCTACGAGCAGTACTTC
>TRBJ1-2|NA|TRBV6-5|once
CASRSPRLGRLSYTF
TGTGCCAGCAGGTCTCCGCGGTTAGGGCGTCTGAGCTACACCTTC
>TRBJ2-7|NA|TRBV18|NA
CASSLDQKREQYF
TGTGCCAGCTCACTGGACCAAAAGAGGGAGCAGTACTTC
>TRBJ1-2|NA|TRBV20-1|NA
CSARLDGGYTF
TGCAGTGCTAGATTGGATGGCGGCTACACCTTC
>TRBJ1-6|TRBD1|TRBV5-1|once
CASSLAKGPGGSPLHF
TGCGCCAGCAGCTTGGCGAAGGGGCCAGGGGGTTCACCCCTCCACTTT
>TRBJ2-1|NA|TRBV24-1|once
CATSDFLQGNEQFF
TGTGCCACCAGTGATTTTTTGCAGGGGAATGAGCAGTTCTTC
>TRBJ2-7|TRBD1|TRBV18|NA
CASSSGQGFTYEQYF
TGTGCCAGCTCCTCGGGACAGGGATTCACCTACGAGCAGTACTTC
>TRBJ2-5|NA|TRBV24-1|NA
CATSDRFNEETQYF
TGTGCCACCAGTGACCGGTTTAACGAAGAGACCCAGTACTTC
>TRBJ1-3|TRBD1|TRBV19|NA
CASSPGTGEADTIYF
TGTGCCAGTAGTCCGGGGACAGGAGAGGCCGACACCATATATTTT
>TRBJ2-1|NA|TRBV19|NA
CASSKGREPYNEQFF
TGTGCCAGTAGTAAAGGCAGGGAACCCTACAATGAGCAGTTCTTC
>TRBJ1-1|NA|TRBV28|once
CASSPGGSGTEAFF
TGTGCCAGCAGTCCGGGTGGGTCGGGCACTGAAGCTTTCTTT
>TRBJ1-1|NA|TRBV28|NA
CASQMDRNTEAFF
TGTGCCAGCCAGATGGACAGGAACACTGAAGCTTTCTTT
>TRBJ2-7|NA|TRBV7-2|NA
CASSFRGGGSYEQYF
TGTGCCAGCAGCTTTAGGGGAGGGGGCTCCTACGAGCAGTACTTC
>TRBJ2-7|TRBD2|TRBV6-6|NA
CASSTSGSPTEQYF
TGTGCCAGCAGTACTAGCGGGAGCCCCACCGAGCAGTACTTC
>TRBJ1-3|NA|TRBV6-6|NA
CASSTVTSGNTIYF
TGTGCCAGCAGTACAGTTACCTCTGGAAACACCATATATTTT
>TRBJ1-2|NA|TRBV18|NA
CASSPPGGGAYGYTF
TGTGCCAGCTCACCACCCGGCGGGGGGGCATATGGCTACACCTTC
>TRBJ2-7|NA|TRBV4-2|NA
CASSQEGRSSYEQYF
TGTGCCAGCAGCCAAGAGGGACGGAGCTCCTACGAGCAGTACTTC
>TRBJ2-1|NA|TRBV4-2|NA
CASSQELPGTSYNEQFF
TGTGCCAGCAGCCAAGAACTCCCAGGGACTTCCTACAATGAGCAGTTCTTC
>TRBJ2-7|TRBD2|TRBV6-5|NA
CASSYGRDSYEQYF
TGTGCCAGCAGTTACGGGAGGGATTCCTACGAGCAGTACTTC
>TRBJ1-5|NA|TRBV4-1|NA
CASSQDFRTVNQPQHF
TGCGCCAGCAGCCAAGATTTTCGGACAGTTAATCAGCCCCAGCATTTT
>TRBJ1-2|TRBD1|TRBV28|NA
CASSFAGGLNYGYTF
TGTGCCAGCAGTTTCGCAGGGGGCCTTAACTATGGCTACACCTTC
>TRBJ1-5|NA|TRBV10-3|many
CAISEDGIQPQHF
TGTGCCATCAGTGAGGACGGGATTCAGCCCCAGCATTTT
>TRBJ1-1|NA|TRBV7-2|NA
CASSLAQGSLGGTNTEAFF
TGTGCCAGCAGCTTAGCACAAGGGTCCCTGGGGGGAACGAACACTGAAGCTTTCTTT
>TRBJ1-1|NA|TRBV18|NA
CASSPPTAEAFF
TGTGCCAGCTCACCACCAACCGCTGAAGCTTTCTTT
>TRBJ1-1|NA|TRBV11-2|NA
CASSLLVNTEAFF
TGTGCCAGCAGCTTACTGGTCAACACTGAAGCTTTCTTT
>TRBJ2-5|TRBD2|TRBV5-4|NA
CASSLALAGAGQETQYF
TGTGCCAGCAGCTTGGCGCTAGCGGGGGCCGGCCAAGAGACCCAGTACTTC
>TRBJ1-5|NA|TRBV15|NA
CATSPTGAGQPQHF
TGTGCCACCAGCCCTACGGGGGCTGGGCAGCCCCAGCATTTT
>TRBJ2-1|NA|TRBV6-5|NA
CASSYFGSTYNEQFF
TGTGCCAGCAGTTACTTTGGGTCCACCTACAATGAGCAGTTCTTC
>TRBJ1-6|NA|TRBV9|NA
CASSAGARVNSPLHF
TGTGCCAGCAGCGCCGGGGCCAGAGTAAATTCACCCCTCCACTTT
>TRBJ1-4|NA|TRBV28|NA
CASSFSMGVEKLFF
TGTGCCAGCAGTTTCTCAATGGGCGTAGAAAAACTGTTTTTT
>TRBJ2-3|TRBD2|TRBV7-2|NA
CASSSTSGRADTQYF
TGTGCCAGCAGCTCCACTAGCGGGAGAGCAGATACGCAGTATTTT
>TRBJ1-2|TRBD1|TRBV5-6|once
CASSSISGGRGTRGYTF
TGTGCCAGCAGCTCCATCTCCGGAGGCAGGGGGACGCGTGGCTACACCTTC
>TRBJ1-1|NA|TRBV7-2|NA
CASSPRTPSRTEAFF
TGTGCCAGCAGCCCCAGGACGCCCTCGAGGACTGAAGCTTTCTTT